Listed below are T cell receptor beta chains from one sample, sequenced in a study of blood T cell repertoires in COVID-19. The table came from immunoSEQ multiplex PCR; TCRdb's copy has only in-frame clones and leaves some out. The table lists 150,000 to 200,000 clones, roughly 86% of them singletons. Sequenced sample: peripheral blood. Receptors were obtained from a man between 65 and 85 years old with acute or convalescent COVID-19. CDR3s include the opening cysteine and the closing phenylalanine or tryptophan. A D gene is named only where the DNA matches it firmly. Clone size is shown for a subset of rows, as once, few, many or a class of expanded clone.

>NA|TRBV11-2|NA|TRBJ2-7
TGTGCCAGCAGCCCCCCAAACTCCTACGAGCAGTACTTC
CASSPPNSYEQYF
>TRBD1|TRBV6-1|NA|TRBJ1-1
TGTGCCAGCAGTGAAGGACAGGGAAACACTGAAGCTTTCTTT
CASSEGQGNTEAFF
>NA|TRBV5-1|many|TRBJ2-7
TGCGCCAGCAGCTTGGGGCAGGGAAGAGCCTACGAGCAGTACTTC
CASSLGQGRAYEQYF
>TRBD2|TRBV5-4|NA|TRBJ2-4
TGTGCCAGCAGCTTGGTACTAGCGGGAGGTATTCAGTACTTC
CASSLVLAGGIQYF
>NA|TRBV1|NA|TRBJ2-2
TGCACCAGCAGCCGGGGACTAGCAAGGAACACCGGGGAGCTGTTTTTT
CTSSRGLARNTGELFF
>TRBD2|TRBV5-6|NA|TRBJ2-7
TGTGCCAGCAGCCTCACTAGCGGGAACTACGAGCAGTACTTC
CASSLTSGNYEQYF
>NA|TRBV19|NA|TRBJ1-4
TGTGCCAGTAATGGCCTCGCAACTAATGAAAAACTGTTTTTT
CASNGLATNEKLFF
>TRBD1|TRBV24-1|NA|TRBJ1-5
TGTGCCACTGGCAGGGGGCCCAATCAGCCCCAGCATTTT
CATGRGPNQPQHF
>NA|TRBV4-3|NA|TRBJ1-6
TGCGCCAGCAGCCAAGAAGAGGGCACGGCATATAATTCACCCCTCCACTTT
CASSQEEGTAYNSPLHF
>NA|TRBV6-5|NA|TRBJ1-1
TGTGCCAGCAGTTATCAGGGAATGAACACTGAAGCTTTCTTT
CASSYQGMNTEAFF
>NA|TRBV5-6|NA|TRBJ1-3
TGTGCCAGCAGTTGGACAGCAAACTCTGGAAACACCATATATTTT
CASSWTANSGNTIYF
>NA|TRBV6-6|few|TRBJ2-4
TGTGCCAGCAGTCAAAATCTAAACATTCAGTACTTC
CASSQNLNIQYF
>TRBD1|TRBV7-6|NA|TRBJ1-5
TGTGCCAGCAGCTTAGAAGCCGGGACAGGGAGAATCGATCAGCCCCAGCATTTT
CASSLEAGTGRIDQPQHF
>TRBD1|TRBV15|NA|TRBJ2-3
TGTGCCACCAGCAGAACAGGGGTCAGAGATACGCAGTATTTT
CATSRTGVRDTQYF
>NA|TRBV2|NA|TRBJ1-1
TGTGCCGGATGTACAGGGCTGAACACTGAAGCTTTCTTT
CAGCTGLNTEAFF
>TRBD1|TRBV14|few|TRBJ1-2
TGTGCCAGCAGCCAGGACAGGGGGCAGAGTGGCTACACCTTC
CASSQDRGQSGYTF
>TRBD1|TRBV29-1|NA|TRBJ1-4
TGCAGCGTTATGGACAGGGGCGGTGAAAAACTGTTTTTT
CSVMDRGGEKLFF
>NA|TRBV28|once|TRBJ1-2
TGTGCCAGCAGTGAGGGACATAACTATGGCTACACCTTC
CASSEGHNYGYTF
>TRBD2|TRBV9|NA|TRBJ2-3
TGTGCCAGCGGGCGGCGCGGGGGGGCACCAGATACGCAGTATTTT
CASGRRGGAPDTQYF
>TRBD1|TRBV5-4|NA|TRBJ1-1
TGTGCCAGCAGCTCTTCGACAGGGGGCCAGACTGAAGCTTTCTTT
CASSSSTGGQTEAFF
>TRBD2|TRBV28|NA|TRBJ2-2
TGTGCCAGCAGTTTAGGTAGCGGGAGGGCAAAGGTCGGGGAGCTGTTTTTT
CASSLGSGRAKVGELFF
>TRBD2|TRBV5-1|few|TRBJ2-2
TGCGCCAGCAGCTTGGAGGCTAGCGGGACCGGGGAGCTGTTTTTT
CASSLEASGTGELFF
>NA|TRBV11-3|NA|TRBJ1-5
TGTGCCAGCAGCTTCGGGACATTGCGTAAGCAGCCCCAGCATTTT
CASSFGTLRKQPQHF
>NA|TRBV7-2|NA|TRBJ2-1
TGTGCCAGCAGCTCACAGGGCAGATACAATGAGCAGTTCTTC
CASSSQGRYNEQFF
>TRBD2|TRBV9|NA|TRBJ2-7
TGTGCCAGCAGCCCGGGGGACTACTACGAGCAGTACTTC
CASSPGDYYEQYF
>NA|TRBV27|few|TRBJ1-1
TGTGCCAGCAGCACCGCGGGGTTGACTGAAGCTTTCTTT
CASSTAGLTEAFF
>NA|TRBV6-6|many|TRBJ1-2
TGTGTTACTAATACCTCACCTGCGGGTGGCTACACCTTC
CVTNTSPAGGYTF
>NA|TRBV15|NA|TRBJ2-3
TGTGCCACCAGCAAAGCCTTTGGGGGGAGGGATACGCAGTATTTT
CATSKAFGGRDTQYF